This T cell receptor (beta chain) was identified during a study of blood T cells in healthy people across ages. The germline V gene encodes CDR1 LGHDT and CDR2 YNNKEL (reference sequence). The CDR3 is 17 residues long. V lost 4 bases and J lost 3; bases outside the gene matches: 6. Study-wide results and limits: TCR beta diversity per million T cells fell roughly linearly with age.

Worth noting for this clonotype: The antigen remains undetermined.

It was about 9.4 milliliters of peripheral blood that were drawn from each donor. With a J-beta primer mix and a sample-barcoded 5' primer, a second PCR ran roughly 7 to 11 cycles. The authors tagged each cDNA molecule using a template-switch adaptor with 12 random nucleotides. TCRdb processed the 5' RACE reads anew with MiXCR; each CDR3 protein has one entry. Here the sample spans about 780,000 distinct CDR3 sequences, 46% being singletons. The rearrangement joins TRBV3-1 to TRBJ2-1; 13 nucleotides match TRBD2. Input material: blood. The receptor comes from a man older than 75 in good health. The DNA of the CDR3 is TGTGCCAGCAGCCCCCGACTAGCGGGAGGCATCTACAATGAGCAGTTCTTC. Its translation: CASSPRLAGGIYNEQFF.